Listed below are T cell receptor beta chains from one sample, sequenced in a study of cytomegalovirus exposure and HLA in healthy donors. Only in-frame clones appear in the TCRdb table, and some are missing; sequencing was by immunoSEQ multiplex PCR. There are under 100,000 clones in the sample; approximately 96% occur only once, and 0.78% lies in the top ten. The sequencing input was PBMCs. The receptors originated from a man between 18 and 29 years old in good health and CMV-seronegative. Both conserved end residues are part of each CDR3.

CDR3aa | v_gene
CASSFRLAGGIAEFEQYF | TRBV27
CASRPRDGSYNEQFF | TRBV7-2
CASSLQGADEKLFF | TRBV28
CASSFGQAAADTQYF | TRBV5-1
CASSEGPGQPWELFF | TRBV6-1
CASSFPAGARRNEQFF | TRBV7-9
CASSRGVTSQETQYF | TRBV5-5
CASSFKESSYEQYF | TRBV7-8
CASNPAGITNEQFF | TRBV19
CASSKGTGEWSTDTQYF | TRBV28
CASSPGTGSNEQFF | TRBV5-1
CASSPKLATSTDTQYF | TRBV5-4
CASSVEGGEEKLFF | TRBV9
CASSPDPQGDTGELFF | TRBV7-7
CASSSLLGAASSYNEQFF | TRBV7-9
CASSLGGDANYGYTF | TRBV5-1
CSVERDRLAGGFYNEQFF | TRBV29-1
CASSLERGRSNEQFF | TRBV7-2
CASSVRETGELFF | TRBV10-2
CASSSLDRGFGGYTF | TRBV11-2
CASSSRYGYTF | TRBV28
CASSPDRGSGNTIYF | TRBV5-1
CASSYSGGYGYTF | TRBV6-5
CAWSKDNYSNQPQHF | TRBV30
CAWSVQGVGGHF | TRBV30
CASNSLLAGGSYEQYF | TRBV2
CASSFPGQNEQYF | TRBV28
CASSLAPGQGANEQFF | TRBV5-1
CTSSQRGQGLWETQYF | TRBV1
CASSLGSSRTQYF | TRBV11-3
CATRLVHNEQFF | TRBV10-2
CASSLSLAVYNEQFF | TRBV5-1
CASRKHTGELFF | TRBV6-5
CASSPAGTGTSPFF | TRBV18
CASSELRGPQETQYF | TRBV2
CASSSVATNEKLFF | TRBV19
CASSLRGTNTEAFF | TRBV5-1
CASSQEGTSGYNEQFF | TRBV4-2
CASSLESRTGGSGGYTF | TRBV7-8
CASSLFGRGFIQYF | TRBV28
CASSLGVYSGTNTGELFF | TRBV5-4
CASTVQGFSEKLFF | TRBV2
CASSSGQGRTEAFF | TRBV11-2
CASSSGMSTYEQYF | TRBV5-6
CATSRDVGDNEQFF | TRBV15
CASSVRQGNTEAFF | TRBV19
CASSHAALAGGNEQYF | TRBV5-1
CASSSVGGALDTQYF | TRBV5-6
CASSDPNSGNTIYF | TRBV10-1
CASSKGINQPQHF | TRBV19
CASIGSTSGTDTQYF | TRBV2
CASRGQGVEQYF | TRBV27
CASSLGTAWTTEAFF | TRBV5-6